Listed here are 3 T cell receptor beta chains from one sample, sequenced in a study of T cell changes during pregnancy in multiple sclerosis. Method: immunoSEQ multiplex PCR; TCRdb's copy keeps in-frame clones and lacks some. The sample has about 44,000 clones; approximately 90% are singletons. The specimen comprised CD8+ T cells from peripheral blood mononuclear cells, sampled after pregnancy. These receptors were obtained from a female donor in good health, enrolled as a control in a pregnancy study.

The chain carries TRBV9 and TRBJ2-2, with 7 bases identical to TRBD1. The V gene's germline CDR1 is SGDLS and CDR2 YYNGEE. V lost 0 bases to trimming and J lost 7 bases; unmatched junction nucleotides: 12. The CDR3 loop spans 17 amino acids. As DNA, the CDR3 is TGTGCCAGCAGCGTAGGCCCCGCCGGGACAGTAATCGGGGAGCTGTTTTTT. This sequence encodes CASSVGPAGTVIGELFF.

Comments on this clone: This CDR3 is also generated by other DNA sequences in the sample. The gene calls are TRBV7-9 and TRBJ1-1; possible D gene TRBD1, 5 bases. Trimming left V 5 bases short and J 3 bases short, with 10 bases between. The germline V gene has CDR1 SEHNR and CDR2 FQNEAQ (reference sequence). The CDR3 contains 13 residues. Written as DNA, the CDR3 is TGTGCCAGCAGCCCTCCGGGGGACACTGAAGCTTTCTTT. Protein: CASSPPGDTEAFF. Combining the CDR3 with reference TRBV7-9 and TRBJ1-1 gives the whole variable domain DTGVSQNPRHKITKRGQNVTFRCDPISEHNRLYWYRQTLGQGPEFLTYFQNEAQLEKSRLLSDRFSAERPKGSFSTLEIQRTEQGDSAMYLCASSPPGDTEAFFGQGTRLTVV.

V is TRBV4-3 and J is TRBJ2-7; 9 bases fit TRBD1. V lost 2 bases to trimming and J lost 3 bases; unmatched junction nucleotides: 5. The germline V gene has CDR1 LGHNA and CDR2 YSLEER. This CDR3 has 15 residues. The CDR3 region has the DNA TGCGCCAGCAGCCAACAGAGGACAGGGGTCTACGAGCAGTACTTC. Amino acid sequence: CASSQQRTGVYEQYF.